Listed below are T cell receptor beta chains from one sample, sequenced in a study of T cells in Graves' hyperthyroidism and ophthalmopathy. Each CDR3 protein is one row after TCRdb ran MiXCR on the multiplex PCR reads. The top ten clones hold roughly 33% of a sample with roughly 330,000 distinct CDR3 sequences, around 17% of them seen once. Sequenced sample: blood. The receptors come from a man aged 25-40 years with Graves' hyperthyroidism. Each CDR3 is given without its conserved first and last residue. The order of the fields is V gene, J gene, clone size, CDR3 protein. Clone size is given for some rows only: seen once, a few or many times, or a class if the clone is expanded.

v_gene: TRBV30; j_gene: TRBJ2-2; abundance: many; CDR3aa: AWRGGTNTGELF
v_gene: TRBV7-8; j_gene: TRBJ2-5; abundance: many; CDR3aa: ASSSLTDQETQY
v_gene: TRBV6-2/TRBV6-3; j_gene: TRBJ1-1; abundance: few; CDR3aa: ASGRVTEAF
v_gene: TRBV20-1; j_gene: TRBJ2-1; abundance: many; CDR3aa: SASGGQVGNEQF
v_gene: TRBV5-1; j_gene: TRBJ2-4; abundance: .; CDR3aa: ASSSRGAENIQY
v_gene: TRBV4-1; j_gene: TRBJ2-1; abundance: few; CDR3aa: ASSQVGRAAVEQF
v_gene: TRBV10-3; j_gene: TRBJ2-3; abundance: few; CDR3aa: AISESALSGSRVTDTQY
v_gene: TRBV6-1; j_gene: TRBJ1-2; abundance: few; CDR3aa: AKRMCGYT
v_gene: TRBV29-1; j_gene: TRBJ2-1; abundance: few; CDR3aa: SVKRENNEQF
v_gene: TRBV6-2/TRBV6-3; j_gene: TRBJ2-1; abundance: .; CDR3aa: ASSSQRETEQF